This T cell receptor beta chain appears in the sequencing data of a study of T cells in localized non-small cell lung cancer. Study observations and caveats: Median detection of top 100 tumor clones in adjacent lung was 57 clones. It remains possible that heterogeneity exists, since only one tumor region was sequenced.

The germline gives CDR1 SGDLS, CDR2 YYNGEE. The CDR3 is made up of 14 amino acids. Trimming removed 9 bases at V and 5 bases at J, with 20 bases between. As to this clone: The antigen is not known.

Assay used: immunoSEQ multiplex PCR; TCRdb lists only in-frame clones, some missing. Among approximately 15,000 clones listed, around 90% were seen once. Sequencing was performed on peripheral blood mononuclear cells, taken before any cancer treatment. The rearrangement links TRBV9 to TRBJ2-5, with a possible D match to TRBD1 (6 bases). The sequence was obtained from a woman aged 40-69 years with stage III lung adenocarcinoma. The CDR3 DNA follows: TGTGCCACCACGGGACATCGGGACGGCGAGACCCAGTACTTC. It translates to CATTGHRDGETQYF.